This T cell receptor beta chain is drawn from a study of T cells after somatic rescue of genetic block. J gave up 3 bases and V 0 bases, and 9 bases lay outside the gene matches. This CDR3 is 19 amino acids long. Per germline, CDR1 SGHRS and CDR2 YFSETQ. Only in-frame clones appear in the TCRdb table, and some are missing; sequencing was by immunoSEQ multiplex PCR. The table has approximately 100,000 clones, just under 90% seen once; the top ten hold 1.6%. Sequencing was done on a sample of peripheral blood mononuclear cells (PBMCs). The TCR was taken from a woman between 18 and 30 years old. The chain combines TRBV5-1 with TRBJ2-7; 16 nucleotides line up with TRBD2. The CDR3 region is CASSLGRGTSGRGVYEQYF. As DNA, the CDR3 is TGCGCCAGCAGCTTGGGGCGCGGGACTAGCGGGAGGGGGGTCTACGAGCAGTACTTC. Full variable domain (remainder filled in from reference TRBV5-1 and TRBJ2-7): KAGVTQTPRYLIKTRGQQVTLSCSPISGHRSVSWYQQTPGQGLQFLFEYFSETQRNKGNFPGRFSGRQFSNSRSEMNVSTLELGDSALYLCASSLGRGTSGRGVYEQYFGPGTRLTVT.